Listed here is a single TCR beta chain. The antigen is undetermined. The germline CDR1 and CDR2 sequences are MDHEN and SYDVKM. The J segment lost 7 bases and the V segment lost 2 bases, leaving 3 bases of the junction unmatched. CDR3 length equals 15 residues. Data came from immunoSEQ multiplex PCR; TCRdb stores just in-frame clones and leaves some out. The sample carries around 100,000 clones, about 88% recorded once. The sample is drawn from a study of T cell clones after liver transplantation. Study-level points and caveats: Low donor cell numbers restricted donor-reactive repertoire measurement in a couple of subjects.

The sample consisted of CD4+ T cells from blood, taken around 49 months after liver transplant. The receptor comes from a human patient who received a liver transplant. Some T cells may trace back to the graft donor. V is TRBV28 and J is TRBJ1-4; TRBD1 matches at 11 bases. CDR3 DNA sequence: TGTGCCAGCAGTTTACCTGGGACAGGGGGTGAAAAACTGTTTTTT. The encoded protein is CASSLPGTGGEKLFF.